The rows below give T cell receptor beta chains drawn from one sample of a study of naive and memory T cell subsets. TCRdb re-derived calls from the UMI-ligation and nested PCR reads in MiXCR, one entry per CDR3 protein. The table records 8,500 to 10,000 distinct CDR3 sequences, 4.5% to 6% of them present only once. Sequenced material: CD4+ TEMRA cells from blood. The receptors shown here come from a human donor in good health. CDR3s include the opening cysteine and the closing phenylalanine or tryptophan. A D gene is named only where the DNA matches it firmly. Some rows mark clone size as missing; the rest say once, few, many or name a class of expanded clone.

j_gene: TRBJ2-1
len: 15
d_gene: .
abundance: many
v_gene: TRBV28
CDR3nt: TGTGCCAGCAGGAAAGGGGACCAAACCTACAATGAGCAGTTCTTC
CDR3aa: CASRKGDQTYNEQFF

j_gene: TRBJ2-5
len: 13
d_gene: .
abundance: many
v_gene: TRBV18
CDR3nt: TGTGCCAGCTCAGCCGGACAGCAAGAGACCCAGTACTTC
CDR3aa: CASSAGQQETQYF

j_gene: TRBJ2-7
len: 15
d_gene: TRBD1
abundance: .
v_gene: TRBV6-1
CDR3nt: TGTGCCAGCAGTGAGCCGGGACAGGCGACCTACGAGCAGTACTTC
CDR3aa: CASSEPGQATYEQYF

j_gene: TRBJ1-1
len: 12
d_gene: .
abundance: many
v_gene: TRBV10-3
CDR3nt: TGTGCCGCAGGCTTAGGGAACACTGAAGCTTTCTTT
CDR3aa: CAAGLGNTEAFF

j_gene: TRBJ1-3
len: 14
d_gene: TRBD1
abundance: few
v_gene: TRBV25-1
CDR3nt: TGTGCCAGCAGTTTAGGACAGGGGGGAAACACCATATATTTT
CDR3aa: CASSLGQGGNTIYF

j_gene: TRBJ2-4
len: 15
d_gene: TRBD2
abundance: many
v_gene: TRBV11-3
CDR3nt: TGTGCCAGCAGCTCCGGCGGGGGAGCCAAAAACATTCAGTACTTC
CDR3aa: CASSSGGGAKNIQYF

j_gene: TRBJ1-2
len: 16
d_gene: .
abundance: .
v_gene: TRBV20-1
CDR3nt: TGCAGTGCTAGACCTGACGGGGGACTTTCTAACTATGGCTACACCTTC
CDR3aa: CSARPDGGLSNYGYTF

j_gene: TRBJ2-3
len: 15
d_gene: TRBD1
abundance: many
v_gene: TRBV6-2/TRBV6-3
CDR3nt: TGTGCCAGCACCTTACAGGGGAAAGGGACAGATACGCAGTATTTT
CDR3aa: CASTLQGKGTDTQYF

j_gene: TRBJ2-1
len: 14
d_gene: .
abundance: .
v_gene: TRBV12-3/TRBV12-4
CDR3nt: TGTGCCAGCAGTTTTCGCCTACTTAACAATGAGCAGTTCTTC
CDR3aa: CASSFRLLNNEQFF

j_gene: TRBJ1-2
len: 16
d_gene: .
abundance: many
v_gene: TRBV12-3/TRBV12-4
CDR3nt: TGTGCCAGCAGTTCTATTACCGTAACAGGGAACTATGGCTACACCTTC
CDR3aa: CASSSITVTGNYGYTF

j_gene: TRBJ2-1
len: 15
d_gene: .
abundance: many
v_gene: TRBV7-9
CDR3nt: TGTGCCAGCAGCTTTGGGGCAGGGACCTACAATGAGCAGTTCTTC
CDR3aa: CASSFGAGTYNEQFF

j_gene: TRBJ1-3
len: 18
d_gene: .
abundance: few
v_gene: TRBV7-8
CDR3nt: TGTGCCAGCAGCTTAAGGCAGTGGGGGTCGGGATCTGGAAACACCATATATTTT
CDR3aa: CASSLRQWGSGSGNTIYF

j_gene: TRBJ2-2
len: 14
d_gene: .
abundance: many
v_gene: TRBV14
CDR3nt: TGTGCCAGCAGCCAAGATTTGGGATCCGGGGAGCTGTTTTTT
CDR3aa: CASSQDLGSGELFF

j_gene: TRBJ2-1
len: 16
d_gene: TRBD2
abundance: few
v_gene: TRBV2
CDR3nt: TGTGCCAGCGCTCGGACTAGCGGGAGCTCCTACAATGAGCAGTTCTTC
CDR3aa: CASARTSGSSYNEQFF

j_gene: TRBJ1-4
len: 13
d_gene: .
abundance: medium-sized
v_gene: TRBV2
CDR3nt: TGTGCCAGCAACCGGACACCTAATGAAAAACTGTTTTTT
CDR3aa: CASNRTPNEKLFF

j_gene: TRBJ2-1
len: 14
d_gene: .
abundance: many
v_gene: TRBV21-1
CDR3nt: TGTGCCAGCAGCAAAGCCCAGGGCCGACCCGAGCAGTTCTTC
CDR3aa: CASSKAQGRPEQFF

j_gene: TRBJ2-7
len: 17
d_gene: TRBD2
abundance: large
v_gene: TRBV7-2
CDR3nt: TGTGCCAGCGGCCCAGGGCTAGCGGGGGCAAGGGTCTACGAGCAGTACTTC
CDR3aa: CASGPGLAGARVYEQYF

j_gene: TRBJ1-4
len: 14
d_gene: TRBD1
abundance: medium-sized
v_gene: TRBV29-1
CDR3nt: TGCAGCGCCGAAGGACAGGGGAGGGATGAAAAACTGTTTTTT
CDR3aa: CSAEGQGRDEKLFF

j_gene: TRBJ2-3
len: 15
d_gene: TRBD2
abundance: .
v_gene: TRBV5-1
CDR3nt: TGCGCCTCCCAATTTTTAGCGGGACCAGCAGATACGCAGTATTTT
CDR3aa: CASQFLAGPADTQYF

j_gene: TRBJ2-3
len: 16
d_gene: .
abundance: few
v_gene: TRBV6-2/TRBV6-3
CDR3nt: TGTGCCAGTCTGGGGCCTTTACGGGACCGGGGACTTCCGCAGTATTTT
CDR3aa: CASLGPLRDRGLPQYF

j_gene: TRBJ2-7
len: 15
d_gene: .
abundance: many
v_gene: TRBV18
CDR3nt: TGTGCCAGCTCAAAAATAAGCTCCGATATCTACGAGCAGTACTTC
CDR3aa: CASSKISSDIYEQYF

j_gene: TRBJ2-2
len: 17
d_gene: TRBD2
abundance: few
v_gene: TRBV12-3/TRBV12-4
CDR3nt: TGTGCCAGCAGTTCCTTAGCGGGAGTGAAGAAGGGGGGGGAGCTGTTTTTT
CDR3aa: CASSSLAGVKKGGELFF

j_gene: TRBJ1-1
len: 16
d_gene: TRBD1
abundance: once
v_gene: TRBV19
CDR3nt: TGTGCCAGTATACAGGGGGCGAGTTTTCCGAACACTGAAGCTTTCTTT
CDR3aa: CASIQGASFPNTEAFF

j_gene: TRBJ1-1
len: 15
d_gene: .
abundance: many
v_gene: TRBV28
CDR3nt: TGTGCCAGCAGTTTAGCGAGTACCGGGGTTACTGAAGCTTTCTTT
CDR3aa: CASSLASTGVTEAFF

j_gene: TRBJ2-1
len: 16
d_gene: TRBD2
abundance: many
v_gene: TRBV12-3/TRBV12-4
CDR3nt: TGTGCCAGCAGTTTATGGTCTGCGGGGGAGACCGATGAGCAGTTCTTC
CDR3aa: CASSLWSAGETDEQFF

j_gene: TRBJ2-7
len: 17
d_gene: .
abundance: many
v_gene: TRBV7-9
CDR3nt: TGTGCCAGCAGCTTAGCGATAGTCACGGGGACTGGGGTCGAGCAGTACTTC
CDR3aa: CASSLAIVTGTGVEQYF

j_gene: TRBJ1-1
len: 11
d_gene: .
abundance: many
v_gene: TRBV20-1
CDR3nt: TGCAGTGCTAGGAAGGGGGCTGAAGCTTTCTTT
CDR3aa: CSARKGAEAFF

j_gene: TRBJ2-7
len: 16
d_gene: .
abundance: many
v_gene: TRBV6-1
CDR3nt: TGTGCCAGCGCCACTGAACAGGGTGACATATCCTACGAGCAGTACTTC
CDR3aa: CASATEQGDISYEQYF

j_gene: TRBJ2-5
len: 13
d_gene: .
abundance: many
v_gene: TRBV9
CDR3nt: TGTGCCAGCAGCGTGACCGAGAAACGGGCCCAGTACTTC
CDR3aa: CASSVTEKRAQYF

j_gene: TRBJ2-4
len: 18
d_gene: TRBD1
abundance: few
v_gene: TRBV3-1
CDR3nt: TGTGCCAGCAGGTCCACCGGGACAGGGGACCGGTTCCAAAACATTCAGTACTTC
CDR3aa: CASRSTGTGDRFQNIQYF

j_gene: TRBJ2-1
len: 18
d_gene: TRBD2
abundance: many
v_gene: TRBV4-1
CDR3nt: TGCGCCAGCAGCCAAGCCCCGAACGGGGGACTAGCGGGACATGAGCAGTTCTTC
CDR3aa: CASSQAPNGGLAGHEQFF

j_gene: TRBJ2-1
len: 12
d_gene: .
abundance: many
v_gene: TRBV7-2
CDR3nt: TGTGCCAGCAGCTTCAGGGGCAATGAGCAGTTCTTC
CDR3aa: CASSFRGNEQFF

j_gene: TRBJ1-5
len: 15
d_gene: .
abundance: many
v_gene: TRBV5-5
CDR3nt: TGTGCCAGCAGCTTTTCGACAGGTAGCAATCAGCCCCAGCATTTT
CDR3aa: CASSFSTGSNQPQHF

j_gene: TRBJ2-5
len: 16
d_gene: .
abundance: medium-sized
v_gene: TRBV3-1
CDR3nt: TGTGCCAGCAGCCAAGATATTGGACTGATGACTGGGACCCAGTACTTC
CDR3aa: CASSQDIGLMTGTQYF

j_gene: TRBJ1-4
len: 19
d_gene: .
abundance: many
v_gene: TRBV7-2
CDR3nt: TGTGCCAGCAGCTTAGGAGGTTGGGCCCCGAGGACGGCTAATGAAAAACTGTTTTTT
CDR3aa: CASSLGGWAPRTANEKLFF

j_gene: TRBJ2-1
len: 13
d_gene: TRBD2
abundance: many
v_gene: TRBV3-1
CDR3nt: TGTGCCAGCAGCCTCCGGGGGGGCAATGAGCAGTTCTTC
CDR3aa: CASSLRGGNEQFF

j_gene: TRBJ2-5
len: 15
d_gene: .
abundance: few
v_gene: TRBV7-9
CDR3nt: TGTGCCAGCAGCTTAGGTGGCGGGGTAGAAGAGACCCAGTACTTC
CDR3aa: CASSLGGGVEETQYF

j_gene: TRBJ2-3
len: 15
d_gene: TRBD2
abundance: few
v_gene: TRBV7-2
CDR3nt: TGTGCCAGCAGCTTAGTTGGGACTAGTTCAGATACGCAGTATTTT
CDR3aa: CASSLVGTSSDTQYF

j_gene: TRBJ2-1
len: 18
d_gene: TRBD2
abundance: many
v_gene: TRBV27
CDR3nt: TGTGCCAGCAGGAGCCCCGTCGGGCGGGAGGATAGCTACAATGAGCAGTTCTTC
CDR3aa: CASRSPVGREDSYNEQFF

j_gene: TRBJ1-5
len: 15
d_gene: TRBD1
abundance: medium-sized
v_gene: TRBV28
CDR3nt: TGTGCCAGCAGATACAACCGGGACAGAAATCAGCCCCAGCATTTT
CDR3aa: CASRYNRDRNQPQHF

j_gene: TRBJ2-4
len: 14
d_gene: .
abundance: many
v_gene: TRBV28
CDR3nt: TGTGCCAGCAGTCCACCGGTCCGAAAAAACATTCAGTACTTC
CDR3aa: CASSPPVRKNIQYF

j_gene: TRBJ2-7
len: 15
d_gene: .
abundance: many
v_gene: TRBV7-2
CDR3nt: TGTGCCAGCAGCCGTCACGGGGGAACATCCTACGAGCAGTACTTC
CDR3aa: CASSRHGGTSYEQYF

j_gene: TRBJ2-7
len: 15
d_gene: .
abundance: many
v_gene: TRBV7-2
CDR3nt: TGTGCCAGCAGCCCCCAAGGCGCCCTAAACTACGAGCAGTACTTC
CDR3aa: CASSPQGALNYEQYF

j_gene: TRBJ1-5
len: 14
d_gene: TRBD1
abundance: .
v_gene: TRBV12-3/TRBV12-4
CDR3nt: TGTGCCAGCAGCCGTCGACAGGGGTATCAGCCCCAGCATTTT
CDR3aa: CASSRRQGYQPQHF